These T cell receptor beta chains were read from a single sample in a study of cytomegalovirus exposure and HLA in healthy donors. Assay: immunoSEQ multiplex PCR; the TCRdb copy retains only in-frame clones and omits some. Here the sample spans around 100,000 clones, 7.5% to 8.5% being singletons. The source material was PBMCs. These receptors all stem from a man aged 50-60 years in good health and CMV-seronegative. Both conserved end residues are part of each CDR3. Fields, in order: clone size, D gene, J gene, V gene, CDR3 DNA, CDR3 protein. D genes are given only for firm matches. Expanded clones get a size class; other rows say once, few or many, or leave the size out.

size: NA; D: TRBD1; J: TRBJ2-7; V: TRBV27; DNA: TGTGCCAGCAGTGCACAGGGACAGGGGGCTGGCGAGCAGTACTTC; CDR3: CASSAQGQGAGEQYF
size: NA; D: NA; J: TRBJ1-2; V: TRBV10-1; DNA: TGCCCAGCGGCAACTCATAACTATGGCTACACCTTC; CDR3: CPAATHNYGYTF
size: few; D: TRBD1; J: TRBJ2-7; V: TRBV6-1; DNA: TGTGCCAGCAGTGCCGGGACAGGGAGTGGGTACGAGCAGTACTTC; CDR3: CASSAGTGSGYEQYF
size: few; D: TRBD1; J: TRBJ1-1; V: TRBV6-6; DNA: TGTGCCAGCCCAGTGACAGGGAGTAGTGAAGCCTTCTTT; CDR3: CASPVTGSSEAFF
size: NA; D: TRBD1; J: TRBJ2-2; V: TRBV29-1; DNA: TGCAGCGTACGGACAGGGGGAACCGGGGAGCTGTTTTTT; CDR3: CSVRTGGTGELFF
size: few; D: TRBD1; J: TRBJ2-1; V: TRBV6-1; DNA: TGTGCCAGCAGTGAGGAGACAGGGGGCTACAATGAGCAGTTCTTC; CDR3: CASSEETGGYNEQFF
size: NA; D: TRBD1; J: TRBJ2-2; V: TRBV5-8; DNA: TGTGCCAGCAGCCGGGGACAGAGCTTCAGGGGCACCGGGGAGCTGTTTTTT; CDR3: CASSRGQSFRGTGELFF
size: NA; D: TRBD1; J: TRBJ2-2; V: TRBV19; DNA: TGTGCCAGTAGCTGGGACAGGGCGACCGGGGAGCTGTTTTTT; CDR3: CASSWDRATGELFF
size: NA; D: TRBD1; J: TRBJ1-1; V: TRBV6-6; DNA: TGTGCCAGCAGCCTAGACAGGGGGCGCCGGGCTTTCTTT; CDR3: CASSLDRGRRAFF
size: NA; D: TRBD1; J: TRBJ2-3; V: TRBV27; DNA: TGTGCCAGCAGAGGACAGGGAAGGGATACGCAGTATTTT; CDR3: CASRGQGRDTQYF
size: once; D: NA; J: TRBJ2-4; V: TRBV7-9; DNA: TGTGCCAGCAGCTTAAAGGAGACGCTAGCCAAAAACATTCAGTACTTC; CDR3: CASSLKETLAKNIQYF
size: few; D: NA; J: TRBJ2-1; V: TRBV7-9; DNA: TGTGCCAGCAGCTTATTCGCGGACAATGAGCAGTTCTTC; CDR3: CASSLFADNEQFF
size: NA; D: TRBD2; J: TRBJ2-7; V: TRBV7-9; DNA: TGTGCCAGCAGCCGATCCAATAGCGGGAGGGCCACCAACGAGCAGTACTTC; CDR3: CASSRSNSGRATNEQYF
size: few; D: NA; J: TRBJ2-3; V: TRBV7-3; DNA: TGTGCCAGCAGCCTCCACTATAACGATTGGGGCCGCACAGATACGCAGTATTTT; CDR3: CASSLHYNDWGRTDTQYF
size: NA; D: TRBD2; J: TRBJ2-7; V: TRBV7-8; DNA: TGTGCCAGCAGCTTGGCGGGAGTCATCTACGAGCAGTACTTC; CDR3: CASSLAGVIYEQYF
size: NA; D: NA; J: TRBJ2-7; V: TRBV5-1; DNA: TGCGCCAGCAGCTTGGCCGCTTTAACACGCATAAGCTCCTACGAGCAGTACTTC; CDR3: CASSLAALTRISSYEQYF
size: few; D: NA; J: TRBJ1-2; V: TRBV27; DNA: TGTGCCAGCAGTTATCGGAGGGCAGGCGTCTATGGCTACACCTTC; CDR3: CASSYRRAGVYGYTF
size: NA; D: TRBD1; J: TRBJ2-4; V: TRBV14; DNA: TGTGCCAGCAGCCAAACAGGGGGGAACATTCAGTACTTC; CDR3: CASSQTGGNIQYF
size: NA; D: NA; J: TRBJ1-5; V: TRBV19; DNA: TGTGCCAGCCGGGACACGGCCAACCAGCCTCAGCATTTT; CDR3: CASRDTANQPQHF
size: few; D: NA; J: TRBJ2-5; V: TRBV9; DNA: TGTGCCAGCAGCGTAGTAGGGGGGGCCCAGTACTTC; CDR3: CASSVVGGAQYF